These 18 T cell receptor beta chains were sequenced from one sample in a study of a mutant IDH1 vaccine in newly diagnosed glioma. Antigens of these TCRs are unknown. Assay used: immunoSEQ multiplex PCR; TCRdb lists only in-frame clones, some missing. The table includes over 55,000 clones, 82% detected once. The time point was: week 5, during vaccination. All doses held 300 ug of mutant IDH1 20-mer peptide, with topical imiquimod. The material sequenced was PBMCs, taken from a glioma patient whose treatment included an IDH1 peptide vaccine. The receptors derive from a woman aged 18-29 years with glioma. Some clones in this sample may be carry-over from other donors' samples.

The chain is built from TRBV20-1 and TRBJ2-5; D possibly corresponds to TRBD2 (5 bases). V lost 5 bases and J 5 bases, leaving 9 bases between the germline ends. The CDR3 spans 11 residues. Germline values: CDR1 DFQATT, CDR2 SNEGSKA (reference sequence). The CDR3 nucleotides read TGCAGTGCTGAAAGAGGGGAGACCCAGTACTTC. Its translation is CSAERGETQYF.

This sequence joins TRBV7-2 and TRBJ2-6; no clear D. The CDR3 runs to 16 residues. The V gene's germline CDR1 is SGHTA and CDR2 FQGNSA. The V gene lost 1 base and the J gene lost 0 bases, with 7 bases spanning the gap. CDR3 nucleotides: TGTGCCAGCAGCTTAGTCTCGGCCTCTGGGGCCAACGTCCTGACTTTC. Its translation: CASSLVSASGANVLTF.

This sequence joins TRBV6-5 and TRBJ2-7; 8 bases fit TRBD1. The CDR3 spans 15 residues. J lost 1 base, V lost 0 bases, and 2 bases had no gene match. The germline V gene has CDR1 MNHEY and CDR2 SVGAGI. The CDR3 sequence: CASSYSGQGSYEQYF. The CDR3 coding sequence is TGTGCCAGCAGTTACTCTGGACAGGGTTCCTACGAGCAGTACTTC.

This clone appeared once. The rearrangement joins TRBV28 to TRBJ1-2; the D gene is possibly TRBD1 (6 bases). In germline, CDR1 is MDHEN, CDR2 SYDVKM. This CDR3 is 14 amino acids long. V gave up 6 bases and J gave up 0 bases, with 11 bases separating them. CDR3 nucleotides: TGTGCCAGCAGCCTAGGGGGAGCTAACTATGGCTACACCTTC. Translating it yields CASSLGGANYGYTF.

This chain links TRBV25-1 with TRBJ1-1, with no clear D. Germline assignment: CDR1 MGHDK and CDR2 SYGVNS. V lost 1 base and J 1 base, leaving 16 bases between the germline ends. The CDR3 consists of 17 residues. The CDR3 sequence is CASSESPLAPENTEAFF. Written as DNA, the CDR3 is TGTGCCAGCAGTGAATCTCCATTGGCACCAGAGAACACTGAAGCTTTCTTT. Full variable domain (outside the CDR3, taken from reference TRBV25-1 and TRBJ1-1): EADIYQTPRYLVIGTGKKITLECSQTMGHDKMYWYQQDPGMELHLIHYSYGVNSTEKGDLSSESTVSRIRTEHFPLTLESARPSHTSQYLCASSESPLAPENTEAFFGQGTRLTVV.

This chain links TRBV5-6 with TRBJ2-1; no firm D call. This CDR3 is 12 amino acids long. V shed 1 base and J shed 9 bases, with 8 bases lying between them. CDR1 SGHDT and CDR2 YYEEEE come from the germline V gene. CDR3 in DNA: TGTGCCAGCAGCTTGCTGAGGCCTGAGCAGTTCTTC. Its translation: CASSLLRPEQFF.

The CDR3 sequence is CASSYRLADHNEQFF. CDR3 nucleotide sequence: TGTGCCAGCAGTTACCGACTAGCCGATCACAATGAGCAGTTCTTC. The chain couples TRBV6-5 to TRBJ2-1; 7 nucleotides line up with TRBD2. Germline V CDR1 and CDR2: MNHEY, SVGAGI. The junction had 6 bases not matched to a gene; V was cut back by 2 bases and J by 5 bases. There are 15 residues in the CDR3.

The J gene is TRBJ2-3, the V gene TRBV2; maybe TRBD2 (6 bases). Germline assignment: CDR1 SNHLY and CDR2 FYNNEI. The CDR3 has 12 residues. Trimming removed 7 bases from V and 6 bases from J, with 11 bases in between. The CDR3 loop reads CASTQGRDTQYF. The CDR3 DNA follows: TGTGCCAGCACCCAAGGGAGGGATACGCAGTATTTT. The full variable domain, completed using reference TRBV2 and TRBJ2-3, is EPEVTQTPSHQVTQMGQEVILRCVPISNHLYFYWYRQILGQKVEFLVSFYNNEISEKSEIFDDQFSVERPDGSNFTLKIRSTKLEDSAMYFCASTQGRDTQYFGPGTRLTVL.

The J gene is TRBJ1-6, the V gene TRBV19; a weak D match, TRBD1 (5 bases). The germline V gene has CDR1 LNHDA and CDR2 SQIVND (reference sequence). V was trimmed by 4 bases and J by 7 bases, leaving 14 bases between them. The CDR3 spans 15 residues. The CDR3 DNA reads TGTGCCAGTAGTACGACGACAGTAACAAATTCACCCCTCCACTTT. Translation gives CASSTTTVTNSPLHF.

CDR3 region: CAWGPGAGGLDEQFF. CDR3 nucleotides: TGTGCCTGGGGTCCAGGAGCGGGAGGGTTGGATGAGCAGTTCTTC. The V call is TRBV30, the J call TRBJ2-1; TRBD2 agrees at 10 bases. The CDR3 runs 15 residues. J lost 8 bases, V lost 5 bases, and 12 bases had no gene match. CDR1 is GTSNPN and CDR2 is SVGIG in the germline V gene (reference sequence).

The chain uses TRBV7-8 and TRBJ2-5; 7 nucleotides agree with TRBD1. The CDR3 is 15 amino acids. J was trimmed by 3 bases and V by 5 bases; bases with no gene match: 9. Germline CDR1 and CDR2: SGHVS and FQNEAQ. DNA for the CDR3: TGTGCCAGCAGCCTGCAATTCGGGACAGAAGAGACCCAGTACTTC. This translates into CASSLQFGTEETQYF.

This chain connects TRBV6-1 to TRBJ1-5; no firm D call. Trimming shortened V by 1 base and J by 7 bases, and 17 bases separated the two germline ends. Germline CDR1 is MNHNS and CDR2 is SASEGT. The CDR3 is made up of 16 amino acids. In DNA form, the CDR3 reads TGTGCCAGCAGTGAAGTCTTAGCAGGCAGTCGACAGCCCCAGCATTTT. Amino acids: CASSEVLAGSRQPQHF.

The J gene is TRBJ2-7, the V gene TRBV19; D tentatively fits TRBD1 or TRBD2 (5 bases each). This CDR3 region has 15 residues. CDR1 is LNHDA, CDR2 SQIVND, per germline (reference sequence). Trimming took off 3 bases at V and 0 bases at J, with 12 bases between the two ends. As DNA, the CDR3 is TGTGCCAGTAGTATGACGTGGGACCCCTCCTACGAGCAGTACTTC. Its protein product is CASSMTWDPSYEQYF.

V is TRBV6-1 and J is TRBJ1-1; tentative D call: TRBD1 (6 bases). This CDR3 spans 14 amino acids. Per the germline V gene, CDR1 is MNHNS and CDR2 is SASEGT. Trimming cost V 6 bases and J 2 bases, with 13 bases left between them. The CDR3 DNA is TGTGCCAGCAGCCGGACAGTGCTCAACACTGAAGCTTTCTTT. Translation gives CASSRTVLNTEAFF.

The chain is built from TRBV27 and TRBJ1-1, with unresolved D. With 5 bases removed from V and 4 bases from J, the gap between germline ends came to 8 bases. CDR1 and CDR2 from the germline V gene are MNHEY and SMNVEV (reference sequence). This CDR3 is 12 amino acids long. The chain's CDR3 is CASSPPGTEAFF. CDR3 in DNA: TGTGCCAGCAGTCCCCCGGGCACTGAAGCTTTCTTT.

The CDR3 DNA follows: TGTGCCAGCAGCTTAGGGAGTTATGGGACTGAAGCTTTCTTT. This codes for CASSLGSYGTEAFF. The chain couples TRBV7-2 to TRBJ1-1, with unresolved D. V lost 1 base, J lost 5 bases, and 11 bases lay in between. Germline CDR1 reads SGHTA; CDR2 reads FQGNSA. This CDR3 contains 14 residues.

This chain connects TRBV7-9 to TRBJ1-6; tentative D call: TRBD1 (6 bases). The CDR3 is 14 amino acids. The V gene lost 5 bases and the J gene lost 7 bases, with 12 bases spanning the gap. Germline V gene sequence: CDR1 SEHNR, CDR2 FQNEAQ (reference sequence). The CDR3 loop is CASSPQGQNSPLHF. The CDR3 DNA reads TGTGCCAGCAGCCCTCAGGGGCAAAATTCACCCCTCCACTTT.

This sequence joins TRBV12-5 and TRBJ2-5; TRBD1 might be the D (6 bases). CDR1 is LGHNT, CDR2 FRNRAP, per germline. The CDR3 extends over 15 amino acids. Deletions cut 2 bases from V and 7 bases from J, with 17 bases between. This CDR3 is CASGLPRDKGWTQYF. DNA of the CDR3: TGTGCTAGTGGTTTGCCCCGGGACAAGGGATGGACCCAGTACTTC. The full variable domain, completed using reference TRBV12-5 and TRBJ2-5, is DARVTQTPRHKVTEMGQEVTMRCQPILGHNTVFWYRQTMMQGLELLAYFRNRAPLDDSGMPKDRFSAEMPDATLATLKIQPSEPRDSAVYFCASGLPRDKGWTQYFGPGTRLLVL.